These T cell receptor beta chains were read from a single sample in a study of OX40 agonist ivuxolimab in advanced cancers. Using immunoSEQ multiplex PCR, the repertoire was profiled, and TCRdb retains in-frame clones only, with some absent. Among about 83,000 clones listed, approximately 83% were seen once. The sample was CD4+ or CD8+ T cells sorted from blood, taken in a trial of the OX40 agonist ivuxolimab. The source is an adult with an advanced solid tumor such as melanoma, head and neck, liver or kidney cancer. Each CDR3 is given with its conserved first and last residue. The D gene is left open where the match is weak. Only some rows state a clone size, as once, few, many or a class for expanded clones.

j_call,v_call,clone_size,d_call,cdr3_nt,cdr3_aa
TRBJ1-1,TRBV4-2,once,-,TGTGCCAGCAGGGAACCGGGTGGCAGCACTGAAGCTTTCTTT,CASREPGGSTEAFF
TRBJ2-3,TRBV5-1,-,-,TGCGCCAGCAGCGAAGAACCGGGGGATACGCAGTATTTT,CASSEEPGDTQYF
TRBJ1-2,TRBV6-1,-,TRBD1,TGTGCCAGCAGTGTACTACCGGGACAGGGGGCCGCTGGCTACACCTTC,CASSVLPGQGAAGYTF
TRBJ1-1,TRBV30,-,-,TGTGCCTGGAGTATGACCGGGGCGCGGAAGCCTGAAGCTTTCTTT,CAWSMTGARKPEAFF
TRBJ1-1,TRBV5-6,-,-,TGTGCCAGCAGCTTGATTGCCAGGATGAACACTGAAGCTTTCTTT,CASSLIARMNTEAFF
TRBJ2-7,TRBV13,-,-,TGTGCCAGCAGCCAAACCGGACGGGTAGGCTCCTACGAGCAGTACTTC,CASSQTGRVGSYEQYF
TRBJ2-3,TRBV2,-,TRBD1,TGTGCCACCGGACAGGGGGCGCGCACAGATACGCAGTATTTT,CATGQGARTDTQYF
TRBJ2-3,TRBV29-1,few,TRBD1,TGCAGCGTTGAAGATGCGACAGGGGGAACAGATACGCAGTATTTT,CSVEDATGGTDTQYF
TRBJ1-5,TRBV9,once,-,TGTGCCAGCAGCGTAGAGGCAGATTATAGCAATCAGCCCCAGCATTTT,CASSVEADYSNQPQHF
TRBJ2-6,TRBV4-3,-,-,TGCGCCAGCAGCGCGGAGGGGGCTGGGGCCAACGTCCTGACTTTC,CASSAEGAGANVLTF
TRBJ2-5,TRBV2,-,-,TGTGCCAGCAGTGAAGCCGGGGGAGCAGGGTGGGTACAGACCCAGTACTTC,CASSEAGGAGWVQTQYF
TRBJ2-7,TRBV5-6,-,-,TGTGCCAGCAGCCCTGGAGCCGCCTACGAGCAGTACTTC,CASSPGAAYEQYF
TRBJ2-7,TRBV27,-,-,TGTGCCAGCAGTTCCCAGGGACTGAGCTACGAGCAGTACTTC,CASSSQGLSYEQYF
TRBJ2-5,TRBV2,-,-,TGTGCCAGCGATAGGAGGGTAGAGACCCAGTACTTC,CASDRRVETQYF
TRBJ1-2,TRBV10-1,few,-,TGCGCCAGCCGCGTGAGGGGGGCGACTAACTATGGCTACACCTTC,CASRVRGATNYGYTF
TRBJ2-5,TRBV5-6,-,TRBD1,TGTGCCAGCAGCATCCGACAGGGATATGAGACCCAGTACTTC,CASSIRQGYETQYF
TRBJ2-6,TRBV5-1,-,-,TGCGCCAGCAGCATAGACTCTGGGGCCAACGTCCTGACTTTC,CASSIDSGANVLTF
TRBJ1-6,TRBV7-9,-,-,TGTGCCAGCAGCTTGACAGGTTTGGAATCACCCCTCCACTTT,CASSLTGLESPLHF
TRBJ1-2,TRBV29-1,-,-,TGCAGCGTTGAAGTAGGGGACGGCTACACCTTC,CSVEVGDGYTF
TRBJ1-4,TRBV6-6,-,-,TGTGCCAGCAGCCCCCCTGCAACTAATGAAAAACTGTTTTTT,CASSPPATNEKLFF
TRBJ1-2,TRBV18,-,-,TGTGCCAGCTCACTCTCATCGCGGGGGGAAGGAGGCTACACCTTC,CASSLSSRGEGGYTF
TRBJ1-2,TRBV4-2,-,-,TGTGCCAGCAGCCAAGATGGGGGGGGAGGGCAGCTTACTAACTATGGCTACACCTTC,CASSQDGGGGQLTNYGYTF
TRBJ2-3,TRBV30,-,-,TGTGCCTGGAGTTTATTCCGGGGGGCCGGGGATACGCAGTATTTT,CAWSLFRGAGDTQYF
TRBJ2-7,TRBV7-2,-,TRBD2,TGTGCCAGCAGCTCCACCCGGGGGGGGCCCTACGAGCAGTACTTC,CASSSTRGGPYEQYF
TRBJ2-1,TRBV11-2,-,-,TGTGCCAGCAGCGGGACGGACTACAATGAGCAGTTCTTC,CASSGTDYNEQFF
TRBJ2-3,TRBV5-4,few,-,TGTGCCAGCAGCGACGCGGGCTTCACAGATACGCAGTATTTT,CASSDAGFTDTQYF
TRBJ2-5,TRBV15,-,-,TGTGCCACCAGCAGAGATCAGGGGGAGGGGGAGACCCAGTACTTC,CATSRDQGEGETQYF
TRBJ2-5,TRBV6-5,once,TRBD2,TGTGCCAGCAGTTATCGGTCTAGCGGCCTCGGGACCCAGTACTTC,CASSYRSSGLGTQYF
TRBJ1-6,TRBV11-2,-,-,TGTGCCAGCAATAACGGGGGGGAGGGGTCACCCCTCCACTTT,CASNNGGEGSPLHF
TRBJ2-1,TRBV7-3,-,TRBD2,TGTGCCAGCAGCGAACTAGCGGGGGGGCGGAATGAGCAGTTCTTC,CASSELAGGRNEQFF
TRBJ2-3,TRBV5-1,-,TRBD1,TGCGCCAGCAGCACTACGGGACAGGAAGCAGATACGCAGTATTTT,CASSTTGQEADTQYF
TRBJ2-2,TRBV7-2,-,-,TGTGCCAGCAGCTCCCCCACAGCGGGGACACTGAACACCGGGGAGCTGTTTTTT,CASSSPTAGTLNTGELFF
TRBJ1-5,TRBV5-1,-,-,TGCGCCAGCAGCCCCGACACCCAGAACAATCAGCCCCAGCATTTT,CASSPDTQNNQPQHF
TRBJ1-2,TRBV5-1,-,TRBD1,TGCGCCAGCAGCTTACCACAGGGGGCCGGGCATGGCTACACCTTC,CASSLPQGAGHGYTF
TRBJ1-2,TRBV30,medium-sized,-,TGTGCCTGGAGTGTAGGGTATGGCTACACCTTC,CAWSVGYGYTF
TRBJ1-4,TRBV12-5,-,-,TGTGCTAGTGGTTTGGGGGTAACTTCAACTAATGAAAAACTGTTTTTT,CASGLGVTSTNEKLFF
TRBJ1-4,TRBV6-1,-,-,TGTGCCAGCAGTGTAAGCGCCACGGAAGAAAAACTGTTTTTT,CASSVSATEEKLFF
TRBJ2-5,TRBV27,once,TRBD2,TGTGCCAGCAGTTTATCGCGGACTAGCGGGGGTATGGCGGAGACCCAGTACTTC,CASSLSRTSGGMAETQYF
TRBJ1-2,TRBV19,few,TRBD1,TGTGCCAGTAGAACCGGGACAGCGAATGGCTACACCTTC,CASRTGTANGYTF
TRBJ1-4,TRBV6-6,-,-,TGTGCCAGCAGTTACTCGAGTGGGTTGGGTGAAAAACTGTTTTTT,CASSYSSGLGEKLFF
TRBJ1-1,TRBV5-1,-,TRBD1,TGCGCCAGCAGCCGAGCGACAGGGGGAAACACTGAAGCTTTCTTT,CASSRATGGNTEAFF
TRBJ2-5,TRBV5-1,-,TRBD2,TGCGCCCGCAGCTTGGGGCGGGGGGGGCCGGAGACCCAGTACTTC,CARSLGRGGPETQYF
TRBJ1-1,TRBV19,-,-,TGTGCCAGTAGTCCCGAGAGTACGAACACTGAAGCTTTCTTT,CASSPESTNTEAFF
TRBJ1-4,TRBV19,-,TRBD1,TGTGCCAGTAGTATCCAGGGAACAGGGGCTAATGAAAAACTGTTTTTT,CASSIQGTGANEKLFF
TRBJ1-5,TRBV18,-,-,TGTGCCAGCTCCTTCACCGGACAAGGGAACAATCAGCCCCAGCATTTT,CASSFTGQGNNQPQHF
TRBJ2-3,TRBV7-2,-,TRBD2,TGTGCCAGCAGCCTTTCCCGACTAGCGGGAGTCACAGATACGCAGTATTTT,CASSLSRLAGVTDTQYF
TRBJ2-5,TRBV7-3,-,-,TGTGCCAGCAGCCCCCGAGCCAAGGGAGAGACCCAGTACTTC,CASSPRAKGETQYF
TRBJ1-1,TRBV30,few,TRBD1,TGTGCCTACAGGGGGCAGGGTACTGAAGCTTTCTTT,CAYRGQGTEAFF
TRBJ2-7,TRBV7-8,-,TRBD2,TGTGCCAGCAGTTCCCGCAGACTAGCGGGTCCCTACGAGCAGTACTTC,CASSSRRLAGPYEQYF